These 17 T cell receptor beta chains came from one sample sequenced in a study of T-cell reconstitution after alpha-beta-depleted transplantation in children. Preparation of the TCRbeta library used unique molecular identifiers. In TCRdb, the PCR reads were re-called with MiXCR into one record per CDR3 protein. The sample has about 400,000 distinct CDR3 sequences, roughly 20% seen once. The sample in question was PBMCs from the stem cell graft donor, obtained from the stem cell graft. These receptors came from a human donor who donated a stem cell graft to a child with acute myeloid leukemia.

V is TRBV15 and J is TRBJ2-1; TRBD2 is a possible D gene (5 bases). Deletions cut 0 bases from V and 1 base from J, with 22 bases between. The germline CDR1 and CDR2 sequences are LNHNV and YYDKDF (reference sequence). The CDR3 sequence is 20 residues long. CDR3 sequence reads: CATSREQGFPGMGSYNEQFF. CDR3 nucleotides: TGTGCCACCAGCAGAGAGCAAGGGTTTCCGGGGATGGGGTCCTACAATGAGCAGTTCTTC.

The rearrangement uses TRBV5-1 and TRBJ2-2, with 7 bases fitting TRBD1. Germline V lookup: CDR1 SGHRS, CDR2 YFSETQ. The CDR3 totals 19 residues. V shed 1 base, J shed 5 bases, and the junction held 17 bases outside the gene matches. In nucleotides, the CDR3 is TGCGCCAGCAGCTTGAGGGCCCGGGACAGTCTCATAAGGACCGGGGAGCTGTTTTTT. This codes for CASSLRARDSLIRTGELFF. The entire variable domain, with the rest obtained from reference TRBV5-1 and TRBJ2-2, is as follows: KAGVTQTPRYLIKTRGQQVTLSCSPISGHRSVSWYQQTPGQGLQFLFEYFSETQRNKGNFPGRFSGRQFSNSRSEMNVSTLELGDSALYLCASSLRARDSLIRTGELFFGEGSRLTVL.

This clonotype was recorded a few times. The chain employs TRBV6-1 and TRBJ2-1, with 8 bases identical to TRBD1. Germline CDR1 is MNHNS and CDR2 is SASEGT. The trim removed 2 bases at V and 6 bases at J, leaving 9 bases unmatched. The length of the CDR3 is 16 residues. Here the CDR3 DNA reads TGTGCCAGCAGTGAAACTGGACAGGGTAGTTCCAATGAGCAGTTCTTC. It is translated as CASSETGQGSSNEQFF.

V usage is TRBV29-1 and J usage is TRBJ2-3; 9 nucleotides agree with TRBD2. CDR1 and CDR2 from the germline V gene are SQVTM and ANQGSEA. Trimming removed 6 bases from V and 2 bases from J; junction bases left unmatched: 9. The CDR3 has 15 amino acids. CDR3 nucleotides: TGCAGCGTCCTCCCGGGACTAGCCCACACAGATACGCAGTATTTT. This sequence encodes CSVLPGLAHTDTQYF.

The J gene is TRBJ1-4, the V gene TRBV20-1; the D gene is possibly TRBD1 (6 bases). CDR1 DFQATT and CDR2 SNEGSKA come from the germline V gene (reference sequence). The germline V and J ends were trimmed by 4 bases and 14 bases, with 14 bases remaining between them. The CDR3 runs 11 residues. CDR3 nucleotides: TGCAGTGCTACCCGACAGGATATGCTGTTTTTT. The encoded protein is CSATRQDMLFF.

The chain has TRBV7-3 and TRBJ2-3, with TRBD2 as a possible D gene (6 bases). Trimming pared 5 bases from V and 1 base from J, leaving 13 bases between. Germline CDR1 and CDR2: SGHTA and FQGTGA. The CDR3 spans 15 residues. CDR3 loop: CASSPQTRRTDTQYF. In nucleotides, the CDR3 is TGTGCCAGCAGCCCTCAGACTAGGCGCACAGATACGCAGTATTTT.

The chain has TRBV7-9 and TRBJ2-2; no clear D. The V and J ends lost 11 bases and 3 bases respectively, with 10 bases between them. Germline CDR1 reads SEHNR; CDR2 reads FQNEAQ (reference sequence). CDR3 length: 12 residues. CDR3 nucleotides: TGTGCCTCAAGACGGGACACCGGGGAGCTGTTTTTT. Translation gives CASRRDTGELFF.

The chain is built from TRBV20-1 and TRBJ1-5; a possible D gene is TRBD1 (6 bases). V lost 5 bases and J lost 6, with 14 bases in between. Germline V gene lookup returns CDR1 DFQATT and CDR2 SNEGSKA (reference sequence). The CDR3 sequence is 13 residues long. Written as DNA, the CDR3 is TGCAGTGCTCGGAGGGGGAGGGGTCAGCCCCAGCATTTT. This codes for CSARRGRGQPQHF.

This clonotype occurred many times. The gene calls are TRBV20-1 and TRBJ2-5; D could derive from TRBD1 or TRBD2 (6 bases each). The CDR3 spans 12 residues. Germline V gene data show CDR1 as DFQATT and CDR2 as SNEGSKA (reference sequence). V lost 6 bases and J 4 bases, leaving 12 bases between the germline ends. CDR3 bases: TGCAGTGCCCTAGGGGGGCGAGAGACCCAGTACTTC. Its protein is CSALGGRETQYF.

The chain is built from TRBV12-3 or TRBV12-4 and TRBJ1-5; D not resolved. The V end lost 5 bases, the J end lost 7 bases, and 9 bases lay between the germline ends. The CDR3 is 12 amino acids. The CDR3 DNA reads as TGTGCCAGCAGTCTCACCGAACAGCCCCAGCATTTT. Its protein product is CASSLTEQPQHF.

V is TRBV7-9 and J is TRBJ1-2; unclear D gene. Deletions cut 5 bases from V and 3 bases from J, with 10 bases between. Germline V gives CDR1 SEHNR, CDR2 FQNEAQ (reference sequence). This CDR3 region has 13 residues. The CDR3 spells CASSGPQDYGYTF. CDR3 DNA: TGTGCCAGCAGCGGCCCACAAGACTATGGCTACACCTTC.

The V and J genes are TRBV6-5 and TRBJ2-2; 7 nucleotides align to TRBD2. This CDR3 contains 18 residues. Germline V gene sequence: CDR1 MNHEY, CDR2 SVGAGI. J was trimmed by 0 bases and V by 2 bases; bases with no gene match: 9. The CDR3 DNA is TGTGCCAGCAGTTACCGCCCCCCAACTAGCGCGAACACCGGGGAGCTGTTTTTT. It translates to CASSYRPPTSANTGELFF.

Here the CDR3 reads CASSLDGRASDTQYF. CDR3 nucleotides: TGTGCCAGCAGCTTAGACGGGAGGGCATCAGATACGCAGTATTTT. The chain combines TRBV7-3 with TRBJ2-3, with 8 bases matching TRBD2. Germline CDR1 reads SGHTA; CDR2 reads FQGTGA. V trimming: 2 bases; J trimming: 4 bases; junction bases outside the gene matches: 5. CDR3 length equals 15 residues.

In this sample, this clonotype turned up a few times. The rearrangement uses TRBV28 and TRBJ2-1; 8 bases match TRBD1. Germline V gene lookup returns CDR1 MDHEN and CDR2 SYDVKM. There are 14 residues in the CDR3. V shed 10 bases, J shed 4 bases, and the junction held 9 bases outside the gene matches. The DNA of the CDR3 is TGTGCCACCATAACAGGGGGTGATTACAATGAGCAGTTCTTC. Amino acid sequence: CATITGGDYNEQFF.

The rearrangement links TRBV20-1 to TRBJ1-1; 7 bases align to TRBD1. V was clipped by 6 bases and J by 8 bases; unmatched bases: 9. Germline V gene lookup returns CDR1 DFQATT and CDR2 SNEGSKA (reference sequence). The CDR3 consists of 12 residues. Here the CDR3 reads CSALGGRQEAFF. The CDR3 region has the DNA TGCAGTGCACTAGGGGGCCGGCAAGAAGCTTTCTTT.

The genes are TRBV11-2 and TRBJ2-3; 14 positions agree with TRBD2. The germline V gene encodes CDR1 SGHAT and CDR2 FQNNGV. The J segment lost 7 bases and the V segment lost 0 bases, leaving 9 bases of the junction unmatched. The CDR3 covers 18 residues. The CDR3 coding sequence is TGTGCCAGCAGCTTAGATCCGGGACTAGCGGGAGATGCAAATACGCAGTATTTT. Amino acid sequence: CASSLDPGLAGDANTQYF.

This clonotype was seen a few times. The rearrangement links TRBV20-1 to TRBJ2-3; TRBD1 matches 11 bases. The CDR3 length is 16 residues. Germline CDR1 is DFQATT and CDR2 is SNEGSKA (reference sequence). The junction had 6 bases not matched to a gene; V was cut back by 4 bases and J by 0 bases. The CDR3 spells CSATPDRGLSTDTQYF. The CDR3, as DNA: TGCAGTGCTACCCCGGACAGGGGGCTCAGCACAGATACGCAGTATTTT.